The rows below give T cell receptor beta chains drawn from one sample of a study of blood T cells in healthy people across ages. TCRdb itself ran the 5' RACE reads through MiXCR, one entry per CDR3 protein. The data hold roughly 410,000 distinct CDR3 sequences, with 45% to 65% observed a single time. Material: blood. The source of these receptors is a man in his 60s in good health. CDR3s include the opening cysteine and the closing phenylalanine or tryptophan. A D gene is named only where the DNA matches it firmly. Clone size is stated in some rows and not others, as once, few, many or a class when expanded.

D | size | J | V | DNA | CDR3
- | - | TRBJ1-5 | TRBV20-1 | TGCAGTGTTAGTCTCCTCGGTCGGGGGAAGGGTCAGCCCCAGCATTTT | CSVSLLGRGKGQPQHF
- | - | TRBJ2-4 | TRBV7-2 | TGTGCCAGCAGTCCGGAGCGAGTTTTAGCCAAAAACATTCAGTACTTC | CASSPERVLAKNIQYF
- | - | TRBJ2-5 | TRBV20-1 | TGCAGTGCAACGTCTGGGACGGCTAAAGAGACCCAGTACTTC | CSATSGTAKETQYF
- | - | TRBJ2-3 | TRBV3-1 | TGTGCCAGCAGCCGCCTGGGGAGCACTCAGGGAAGGCCAGATACGCGGTATTTT | CASSRLGSTQGRPDTRYF
TRBD2 | - | TRBJ2-1 | TRBV9 | TGTGCCAGCAGCGTAGGGCGGGGGGCCGGCTACAATGAGCAGTTCTTC | CASSVGRGAGYNEQFF
- | few | TRBJ2-4 | TRBV20-1 | TGCAGTGCTGGGGGGGTGGAGGGGGCCCGCCCCATTCAGTACTTC | CSAGGVEGARPIQYF
- | - | TRBJ2-6 | TRBV27 | TGTGCCAGCAGGGAGGGTGGTGGGGCCAACGTCCTGACTTTC | CASREGGGANVLTF
- | - | TRBJ2-7 | TRBV18 | TGTGCCAGCTCACCACCCAGCTCCTACGAGCTGTACTTC | CASSPPSSYELYF
- | - | TRBJ2-3 | TRBV6-4 | TGTGCCAGCAGTGTAAGTGAGGGGACGGCAGATACGCAGTATTTT | CASSVSEGTADTQYF
TRBD1 | - | TRBJ1-5 | TRBV20-1 | TGCAGTGCTAGTAGTGTAGACAGGGGCAGCAATCAGCCCCAGCATTTT | CSASSVDRGSNQPQHF
TRBD2 | few | TRBJ2-4 | TRBV3-1 | TGTGCCAGCAGCACGGGACTAGCGGTTGTAGCCAAAAACATTCAGTACTTC | CASSTGLAVVAKNIQYF
TRBD2 | - | TRBJ2-5 | TRBV20-1 | TGCAGTGCTAGAGATAAACTAGCGGGCGAGGGCAAGCAAGAGACCCAGTACTTC | CSARDKLAGEGKQETQYF
- | - | TRBJ2-4 | TRBV3-1 | TGTGCCAGCAGCCAAGACCCACTGGGGGCCTTCCGGTGGGGCAACATTCAGTACTTC | CASSQDPLGAFRWGNIQYF
TRBD2 | - | TRBJ2-3 | TRBV6-2/TRBV6-3 | TGTGCCAGCAGTCAAGCGGGGAGCACAGATACGCAGTATTTT | CASSQAGSTDTQYF
TRBD2 | - | TRBJ2-7 | TRBV25-1 | TGTGCCAGCAGTGGCCGCCGGACTAGCGGCTCCTACGAGCAGTACTTC | CASSGRRTSGSYEQYF
- | few | TRBJ2-7 | TRBV29-1 | TGCAGCGTTGGGCTAGCGTACGAGCAGTACTTC | CSVGLAYEQYF
- | - | TRBJ2-5 | TRBV6-5 | TGTGCCAGCAGTTACGAGGGACCCCTGACTAAGTACTTC | CASSYEGPLTKYF
- | - | TRBJ2-1 | TRBV6-5 | TGTGCCAGCAGTTATGGGCGACAAGGGGCGAATGAGCAGTTCTTC | CASSYGRQGANEQFF
TRBD1 | - | TRBJ2-7 | TRBV12-3/TRBV12-4 | TGTGCCAGCACCGCAAGACAGGGCGGTACCTACGAGCAGTACTTC | CASTARQGGTYEQYF
- | - | TRBJ1-2 | TRBV6-6 | TGTGCCAGCACCAACGGGGAAGGCTACACCTTC | CASTNGEGYTF
- | - | TRBJ2-7 | TRBV12-3/TRBV12-4 | TGTGCCAGCAGCCCGGGTCGCTCTGAAGGGTACTTC | CASSPGRSEGYF
- | many | TRBJ2-1 | TRBV11-2 | TGTGCCAGCAGCACAGGCGGGACATTTGGGGTCAGGAGGAGCTCCTACAATGAGCAGTTCTTC | CASSTGGTFGVRRSSYNEQFF
- | few | TRBJ2-1 | TRBV12-3/TRBV12-4 | TGTGCCAGCAGAACGGGGGGCCGCTCCTACAATGAGCAGTTCTTC | CASRTGGRSYNEQFF
- | - | TRBJ2-5 | TRBV2 | TGTGCCAGCAGTGGAGGCAGGGCCCAAGAGACCCAGTACTTC | CASSGGRAQETQYF
TRBD2 | many | TRBJ2-7 | TRBV10-3 | TGTGCCGCCCGGGGGGAGCACGAGCAGTACTTC | CAARGEHEQYF
- | - | TRBJ1-2 | TRBV28 | TGTGCCAGCAGGGCGGGGGCCCAAACCTATGGCTACACCTTC | CASRAGAQTYGYTF
- | many | TRBJ2-3 | TRBV6-5 | TGTGCCAGCAGTAAATCGGGACTCCGCACAGATACGCAGTATTTT | CASSKSGLRTDTQYF
TRBD1 | - | TRBJ1-2 | TRBV19 | TGTGCCAGTAGTCCTCAGGGGGCTGTTGGCTACACCTTC | CASSPQGAVGYTF
TRBD2 | - | TRBJ2-3 | TRBV7-2 | TGTGCCAGCAGCCCCCGACTAGCGGGCATCACAGATACGCAGTATTTT | CASSPRLAGITDTQYF
- | - | TRBJ2-1 | TRBV29-1 | TGCAGCGTTGGCGGGCTGAGCTCCTACAATGAGCAGTTCTTC | CSVGGLSSYNEQFF
- | few | TRBJ2-3 | TRBV5-1 | TGCGCCAGCAGCTTGGAAAGGGGCACAGATACGCAGTATTTT | CASSLERGTDTQYF
TRBD2 | few | TRBJ2-1 | TRBV12-3/TRBV12-4 | TGTGCCAGCGGTTCGGGGGGTCTGGCCTACAATGAGCAGTTCTTC | CASGSGGLAYNEQFF
- | few | TRBJ2-1 | TRBV7-2 | TGTGCCAGCAGCTTAGTGGCTGGCCGGGCCTCCTACAATGAGCAGTTCTTC | CASSLVAGRASYNEQFF
TRBD1 | few | TRBJ1-2 | TRBV5-1 | TGCGCCAGCAGCTCGGGACAGGTGAACTATGGCTACACCTTC | CASSSGQVNYGYTF
- | many | TRBJ2-5 | TRBV20-1 | TGCAGTGCTAGAGATCTCCAAGAGACCCAGTACTTC | CSARDLQETQYF
- | many | TRBJ1-2 | TRBV7-2 | TGTGCCAGCAGCTTGGGGACTTGGGATGGCTACACCTTC | CASSLGTWDGYTF
- | once | TRBJ2-3 | TRBV18 | TGTGCCAGCTCACCCCAAAGAGTTGATGCGCAGTATTTT | CASSPQRVDAQYF
TRBD1 | - | TRBJ2-1 | TRBV7-2 | TGTGCCAGCAACCAGGGGGCCTACAATGAGCAGTTCTTC | CASNQGAYNEQFF
TRBD2 | - | TRBJ2-1 | TRBV7-9 | TGTGCCACCAACCTAGCGGACCCCTCTCAGGAGCAGTTCTTC | CATNLADPSQEQFF
- | - | TRBJ2-7 | TRBV6-5 | - | CASSTSPGFSEQYF
- | - | TRBJ1-1 | TRBV7-9 | TGTGCCAGCAGCGCATTCACAGCGAACACTGAAGCTTTCTTT | CASSAFTANTEAFF
- | - | TRBJ2-1 | TRBV28 | TGTGCCAGCAGCCGAGCGGGCGGGAAATCCTACAATGAGCAGTTCTTC | CASSRAGGKSYNEQFF